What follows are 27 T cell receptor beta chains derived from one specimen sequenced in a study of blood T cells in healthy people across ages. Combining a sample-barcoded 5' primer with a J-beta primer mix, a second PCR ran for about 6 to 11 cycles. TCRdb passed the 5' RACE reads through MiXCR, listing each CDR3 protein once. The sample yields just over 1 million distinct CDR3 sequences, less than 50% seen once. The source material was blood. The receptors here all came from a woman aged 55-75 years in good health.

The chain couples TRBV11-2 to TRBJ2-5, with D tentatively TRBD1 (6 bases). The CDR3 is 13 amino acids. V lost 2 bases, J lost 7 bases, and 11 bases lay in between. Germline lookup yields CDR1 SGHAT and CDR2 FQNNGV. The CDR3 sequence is CASSLSWGRTQYF. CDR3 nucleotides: TGTGCCAGCAGCTTATCGTGGGGGCGGACCCAGTACTTC.

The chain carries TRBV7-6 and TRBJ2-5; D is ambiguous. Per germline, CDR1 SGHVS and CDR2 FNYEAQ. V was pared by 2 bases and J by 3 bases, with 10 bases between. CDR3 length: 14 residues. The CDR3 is CASSLRVAEETQYF. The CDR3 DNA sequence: TGTGCCAGCAGCTTACGAGTGGCAGAAGAGACCCAGTACTTC.

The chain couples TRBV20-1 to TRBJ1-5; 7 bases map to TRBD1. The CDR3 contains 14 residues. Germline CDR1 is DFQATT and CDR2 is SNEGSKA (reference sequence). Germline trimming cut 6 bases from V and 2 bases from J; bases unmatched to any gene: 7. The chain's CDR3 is CSAQNRGGNQPQHF. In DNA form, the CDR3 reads TGCAGTGCCCAAAACAGGGGAGGCAATCAGCCCCAGCATTTT.

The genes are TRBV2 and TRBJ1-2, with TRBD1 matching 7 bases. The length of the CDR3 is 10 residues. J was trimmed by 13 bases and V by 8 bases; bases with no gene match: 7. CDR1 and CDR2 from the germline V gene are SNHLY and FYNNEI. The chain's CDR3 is CASVDRASTF. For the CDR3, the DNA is TGTGCCAGCGTTGACAGGGCGAGCACCTTC. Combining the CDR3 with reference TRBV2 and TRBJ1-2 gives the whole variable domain EPEVTQTPSHQVTQMGQEVILRCVPISNHLYFYWYRQILGQKVEFLVSFYNNEISEKSEIFDDQFSVERPDGSNFTLKIRSTKLEDSAMYFCASVDRASTFGSGTRLTVV.

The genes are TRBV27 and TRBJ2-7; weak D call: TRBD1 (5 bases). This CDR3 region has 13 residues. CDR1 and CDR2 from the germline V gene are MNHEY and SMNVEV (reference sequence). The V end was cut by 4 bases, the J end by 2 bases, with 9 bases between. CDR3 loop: CASSWGSPYEQYF. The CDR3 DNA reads TGTGCCAGCAGTTGGGGCTCCCCCTACGAGCAGTACTTC.

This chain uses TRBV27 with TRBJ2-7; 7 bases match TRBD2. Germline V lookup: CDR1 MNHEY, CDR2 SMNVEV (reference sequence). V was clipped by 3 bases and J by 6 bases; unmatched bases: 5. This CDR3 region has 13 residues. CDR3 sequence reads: CASSFLTSSEQYF. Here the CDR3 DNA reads TGTGCCAGCAGTTTCCTGACTAGCAGCGAGCAGTACTTC.

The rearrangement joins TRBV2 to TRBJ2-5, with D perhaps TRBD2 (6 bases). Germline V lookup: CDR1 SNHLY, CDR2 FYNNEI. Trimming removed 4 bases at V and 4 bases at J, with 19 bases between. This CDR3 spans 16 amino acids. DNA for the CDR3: TGTGCCAGCAGTGCGTCCGGGACTCTTATAGGAGAGACCCAGTACTTC. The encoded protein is CASSASGTLIGETQYF.

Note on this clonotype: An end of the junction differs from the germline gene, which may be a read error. The CDR3 region is CNAAWDSGDEQFF. In nucleotides, the CDR3 is TGCAATGCTGCGTGGGACAGCGGGGATGAGCAGTTCTTC. This chain uses TRBV20-1 with TRBJ2-1; D tentatively fits TRBD1 or TRBD2 (7 bases each). The CDR3 is 13 residues long. Germline-derived CDR1 and CDR2 are DFQATT and SNEGSKA (reference sequence).

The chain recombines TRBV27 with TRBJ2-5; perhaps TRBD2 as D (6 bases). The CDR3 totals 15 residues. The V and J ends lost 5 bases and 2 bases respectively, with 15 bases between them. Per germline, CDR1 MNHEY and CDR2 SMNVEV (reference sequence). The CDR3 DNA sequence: TGTGCCAGCAGTACCCGGGACTTACGTCAAGAGACCCAGTACTTC. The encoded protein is CASSTRDLRQETQYF.

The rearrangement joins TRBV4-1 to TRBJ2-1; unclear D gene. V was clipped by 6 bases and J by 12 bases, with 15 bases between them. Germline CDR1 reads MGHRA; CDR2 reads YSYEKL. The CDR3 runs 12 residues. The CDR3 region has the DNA TGCGCCAGCAGTTCAGCCCCCTGGGTGCAGTTCTTC. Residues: CASSSAPWVQFF.

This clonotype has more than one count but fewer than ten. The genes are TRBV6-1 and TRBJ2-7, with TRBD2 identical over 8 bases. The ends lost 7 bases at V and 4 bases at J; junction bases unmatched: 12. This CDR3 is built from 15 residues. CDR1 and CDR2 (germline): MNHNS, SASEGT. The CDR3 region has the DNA TGTGCCAGCATCCATAGGCCTAGCGGGTATTACGAGCAGTACTTC. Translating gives CASIHRPSGYYEQYF.

CDR3 DNA: TGTGCCAGCAGTTATCGGTTGGCCGGGGAGCTGTTTTTT. Its translation: CASSYRLAGELFF. J is TRBJ2-2 and V is TRBV6-2 or TRBV6-3; D call uncertain. The ends were cut back, 3 bases at V and 6 bases at J, with 8 bases in the middle. The germline CDR1 and CDR2 sequences are MNHEY and SVGEGT. The CDR3 contains 13 residues.

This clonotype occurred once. The CDR3, as DNA: TGTGCCAGCAGTAAATCTAGGACAGGGGGCATGGGAGAGACCCAGTACTTC. As protein: CASSKSRTGGMGETQYF. The gene calls are TRBV6-6 and TRBJ2-5; 11 bases are shared with TRBD1. The CDR3 is 17 amino acids. Germline V lookup: CDR1 MNHNY, CDR2 SVGAGI (reference sequence). V shed 5 bases, J shed 4 bases, and the junction held 12 bases outside the gene matches.

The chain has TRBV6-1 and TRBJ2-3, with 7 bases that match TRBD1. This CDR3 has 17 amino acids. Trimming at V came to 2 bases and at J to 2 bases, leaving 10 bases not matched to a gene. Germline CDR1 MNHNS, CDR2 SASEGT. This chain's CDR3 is CASSEINLGQNTDTQYF. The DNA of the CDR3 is TGTGCCAGCAGTGAAATCAACTTGGGACAGAACACAGATACGCAGTATTTT.

The CDR3 protein is CSADQQGGEQYF. CDR3 sequence (DNA): TGCAGTGCCGACCAACAGGGAGGCGAGCAGTACTTC. The chain links TRBV20-1 to TRBJ2-4; D possibly matches TRBD1 or TRBD2 (6 bases each). With the DNA end fitting TRBJ2-7 better, the J assignment may be wrong. CDR3 length: 12 amino acids. Germline loops: CDR1 DFQATT, CDR2 SNEGSKA (reference sequence).

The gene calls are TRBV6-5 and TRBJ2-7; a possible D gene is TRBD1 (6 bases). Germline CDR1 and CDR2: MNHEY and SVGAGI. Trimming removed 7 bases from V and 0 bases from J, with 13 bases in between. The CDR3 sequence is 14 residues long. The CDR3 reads CASKTGFSSYEQYF. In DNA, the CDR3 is TGTGCCAGCAAGACAGGTTTCAGCTCCTACGAGCAGTACTTC.

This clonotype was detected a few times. CDR3 amino acids: CASSREQGIQYF. In DNA form, the CDR3 reads TGTGCCAGCAGCCGTGAGCAGGGCATTCAGTACTTC. The J gene is TRBJ2-4, the V gene TRBV27; D is possibly TRBD1 (5 bases). The CDR3 totals 12 residues. V was shortened by 6 bases and J by 9 bases, with 12 bases between the two germline ends. Germline V CDR1 and CDR2: MNHEY, SMNVEV (reference sequence).

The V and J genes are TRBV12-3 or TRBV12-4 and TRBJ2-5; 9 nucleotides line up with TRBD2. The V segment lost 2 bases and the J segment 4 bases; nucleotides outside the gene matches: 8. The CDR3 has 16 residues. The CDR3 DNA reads TGTGCCAGCAGTTTACCCGGGGCGCGGGAGGGAGAGACCCAGTACTTC. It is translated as CASSLPGAREGETQYF.

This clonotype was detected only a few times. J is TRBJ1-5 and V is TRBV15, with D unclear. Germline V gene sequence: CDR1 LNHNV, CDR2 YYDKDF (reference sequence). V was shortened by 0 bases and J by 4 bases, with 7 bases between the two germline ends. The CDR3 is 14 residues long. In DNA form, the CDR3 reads TGTGCCACCAGCAGAGATCGCAGTAATCAGCCCCAGCATTTT. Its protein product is CATSRDRSNQPQHF.

The CDR3: CASSPIMKYCGYTF. DNA of the CDR3: TGTGCCAGCAGTCCGATTATGAAGTACTGTGGCTACACCTTC. The genes are TRBV27 and TRBJ1-2; D is unclear. Looked up from germline, CDR1 is MNHEY and CDR2 is SMNVEV (reference sequence). V was clipped by 5 bases and J by 7 bases, with 17 bases between them. This CDR3 has 14 amino acids.

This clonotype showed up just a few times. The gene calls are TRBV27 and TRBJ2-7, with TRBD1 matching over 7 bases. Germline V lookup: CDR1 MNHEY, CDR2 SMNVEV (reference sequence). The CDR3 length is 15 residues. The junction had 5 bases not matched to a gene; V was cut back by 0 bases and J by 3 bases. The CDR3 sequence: CASSLSQGSNYEQYF. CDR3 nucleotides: TGTGCCAGCAGTTTATCACAGGGGAGCAACTACGAGCAGTACTTC.

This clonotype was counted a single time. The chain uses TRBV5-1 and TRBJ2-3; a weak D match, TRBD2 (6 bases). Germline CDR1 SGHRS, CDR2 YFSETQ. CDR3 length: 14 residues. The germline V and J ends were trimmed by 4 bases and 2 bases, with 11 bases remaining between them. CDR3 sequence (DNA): TGCGCCAGCAGCCGGGACTTTGCCACAGATACGCAGTATTTT. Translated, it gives CASSRDFATDTQYF.

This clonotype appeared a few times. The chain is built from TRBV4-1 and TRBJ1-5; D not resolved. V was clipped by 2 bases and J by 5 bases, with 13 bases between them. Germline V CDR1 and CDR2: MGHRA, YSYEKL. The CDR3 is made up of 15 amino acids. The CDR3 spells CASSQSGGWDQPQHF. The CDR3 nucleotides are TGCGCCAGCAGCCAAAGTGGCGGTTGGGATCAGCCCCAGCATTTT.

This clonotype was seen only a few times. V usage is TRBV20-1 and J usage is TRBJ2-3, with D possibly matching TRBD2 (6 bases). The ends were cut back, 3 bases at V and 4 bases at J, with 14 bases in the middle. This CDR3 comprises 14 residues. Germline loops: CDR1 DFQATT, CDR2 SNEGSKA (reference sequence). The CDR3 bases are TGCAGTGCTAGTGGGAGGATTCGTTCAGATACGCAGTATTTT. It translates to CSASGRIRSDTQYF.

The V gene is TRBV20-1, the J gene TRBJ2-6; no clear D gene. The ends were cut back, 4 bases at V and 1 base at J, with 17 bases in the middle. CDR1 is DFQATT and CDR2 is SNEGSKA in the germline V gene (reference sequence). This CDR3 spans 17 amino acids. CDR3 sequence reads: CSAISPSSLSGANVLTF. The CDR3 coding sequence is TGCAGTGCTATCAGCCCGAGCTCGCTGTCTGGGGCCAACGTCCTGACTTTC.

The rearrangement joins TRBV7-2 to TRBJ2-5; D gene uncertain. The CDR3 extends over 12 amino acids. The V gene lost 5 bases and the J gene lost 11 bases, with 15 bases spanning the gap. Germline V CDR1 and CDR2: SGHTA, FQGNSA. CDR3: CASSPGYGEQYF. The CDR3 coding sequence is TGTGCCAGCAGCCCCGGGTACGGAGAGCAGTACTTC.

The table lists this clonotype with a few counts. The CDR3 loop is CASSQDPGAGYEQYF. CDR3 nucleotides: TGTGCCAGCAGCCAAGATCCAGGGGCCGGCTACGAGCAGTACTTC. The chain recombines TRBV4-2 with TRBJ2-7; D is possibly TRBD1 (6 bases). The ends were cut back, 0 bases at V and 3 bases at J, with 12 bases in the middle. Germline V gene sequence: CDR1 LGHNA, CDR2 YNFKEQ. The length of the CDR3 is 15 residues.